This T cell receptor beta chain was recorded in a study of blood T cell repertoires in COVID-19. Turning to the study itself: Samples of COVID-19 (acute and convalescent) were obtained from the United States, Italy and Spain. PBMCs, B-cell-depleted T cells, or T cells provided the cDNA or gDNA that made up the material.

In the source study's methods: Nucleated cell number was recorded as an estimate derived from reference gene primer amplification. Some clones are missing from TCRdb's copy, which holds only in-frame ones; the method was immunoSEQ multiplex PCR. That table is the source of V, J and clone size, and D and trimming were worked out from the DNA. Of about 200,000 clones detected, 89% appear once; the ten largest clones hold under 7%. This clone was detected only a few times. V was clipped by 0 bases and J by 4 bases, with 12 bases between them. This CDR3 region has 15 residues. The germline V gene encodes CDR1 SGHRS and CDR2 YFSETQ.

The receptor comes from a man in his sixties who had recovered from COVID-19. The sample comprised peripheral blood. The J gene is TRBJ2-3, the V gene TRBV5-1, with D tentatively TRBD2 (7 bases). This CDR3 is CASSLGGGLSDTQYF. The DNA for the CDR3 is TGCGCCAGCAGCTTGGGCGGGGGCCTGTCAGATACGCAGTATTTT.